Listed here are 23 T cell receptor beta chains from one sample, sequenced in a study of T cell changes during pregnancy in multiple sclerosis. TCRdb's table, derived via immunoSEQ multiplex PCR, lists solely in-frame clones and lacks some. The sample includes fewer than 50,000 clones, 92% seen only once; the top ten take roughly 5%. Sequencing used CD8+ T cells from peripheral blood mononuclear cells, obtained in the third trimester of pregnancy. Source of these receptors: a female donor with multiple sclerosis, enrolled in a pregnancy study.

The chain combines TRBV11-2 with TRBJ2-3; unclear D gene. This CDR3 is built from 15 residues. Germline-derived CDR1 and CDR2 are SGHAT and FQNNGV. V dropped 5 bases and J dropped 2 bases, with 14 bases sitting between them. DNA of the CDR3: TGTGCCAGCAGCCCAAAGGCAGGCTACACAGATACGCAGTATTTT. This sequence encodes CASSPKAGYTDTQYF.

This clone was seen only once. This chain uses TRBV19 with TRBJ2-3, with D tentatively TRBD1 (6 bases). CDR1 is LNHDA, CDR2 SQIVND, per germline (reference sequence). CDR3 size: 13 residues. V was clipped by 3 bases and J by 5 bases, with 9 bases between them. The CDR3 DNA is TGTGCCAGTAGTATCAGGGGATTAGATACGCAGTATTTT. Translating gives CASSIRGLDTQYF.

The CDR3 region has the DNA TGCGCCAGCAGTTGTCAAGTCCATTTGAGTAATACGCAGTATTTT. It translates to CASSCQVHLSNTQYF. V usage is TRBV23-1 and J usage is TRBJ2-3; D remains unclear. TRBV23-1 is recorded as an ORF, its role being uncertain. V dropped 5 bases and J dropped 7 bases, with 19 bases sitting between them. The CDR3 contains 15 residues.

The V and J genes are TRBV4-3 and TRBJ2-7, with 8 bases fitting TRBD1. CDR1 and CDR2 (germline): LGHNA, YSLEER. V lost 4 bases to trimming and J lost 3 bases; unmatched junction nucleotides: 11. CDR3 length equals 16 residues. Here the CDR3 reads CASSRPRDRRFYEQYF. The CDR3 region has the DNA TGCGCCAGCAGCCGACCCAGGGACAGGAGATTCTACGAGCAGTACTTC.

The chain employs TRBV7-9 and TRBJ1-2, with TRBD1 identical over 7 bases. The V and J ends lost 3 bases and 6 bases, in that order; junction bases with no gene match: 7. The CDR3 sequence is 14 residues long. The germline V gene has CDR1 SEHNR and CDR2 FQNEAQ (reference sequence). The CDR3 DNA reads TGTGCCAGCAGCTTCCAAGACAGGGTTCATGGCTACACCTTC. Protein: CASSFQDRVHGYTF. The variable domain in full, with the rest retrieved from reference TRBV7-9 and TRBJ1-2, is DTGVSQNPRHKITKRGQNVTFRCDPISEHNRLYWYRQTLGQGPEFLTYFQNEAQLEKSRLLSDRFSAERPKGSFSTLEIQRTEQGDSAMYLCASSFQDRVHGYTFGSGTRLTVV.

The chain uses TRBV29-1 and TRBJ2-7, with 13 positions matching TRBD2. The CDR3 length is 13 residues. Germline values: CDR1 SQVTM, CDR2 ANQGSEA. V lost 5 bases to trimming and J lost 7 bases; unmatched junction nucleotides: 5. CDR3 sequence reads: CSVSTSGRFEQYF. The CDR3 DNA sequence: TGCAGCGTTTCGACTAGCGGGAGGTTTGAGCAGTACTTC.

The chain joins TRBV6-5 to TRBJ2-1, with D possibly matching TRBD1 (6 bases). Germline-derived CDR1 and CDR2 are MNHEY and SVGAGI. CDR3 length: 14 residues. Trimming shortened V by 4 bases and J by 3 bases, and 10 bases separated the two germline ends. CDR3 bases: TGTGCCAGCAGTTTGTGGGACAACTACAATGAGCAGTTCTTC. Encoded protein: CASSLWDNYNEQFF.

The J gene is TRBJ1-1, the V gene TRBV15; D gene ambiguous. Germline V gene lookup returns CDR1 LNHNV and CDR2 YYDKDF (reference sequence). The length of the CDR3 is 16 residues. V dropped 5 bases and J dropped 8 bases, with 24 bases sitting between them. The CDR3: CATSSTWSEPNGEAFF. Written as DNA, the CDR3 is TGTGCCACCAGCTCCACGTGGAGCGAACCGAACGGCGAAGCTTTCTTT.

V usage is TRBV30 and J usage is TRBJ1-1; 10 bases line up with TRBD1. V lost 2 bases to trimming and J lost 0 bases; unmatched junction nucleotides: 3. The CDR3 has 15 residues. Per the germline V gene, CDR1 is GTSNPN and CDR2 is SVGIG (reference sequence). The chain's CDR3 is CAWSSTGGMNTEAFF. The CDR3 DNA reads as TGTGCCTGGAGTTCGACAGGGGGCATGAACACTGAAGCTTTCTTT.

The V call is TRBV28, the J call TRBJ2-1; a weak D match, TRBD2 (6 bases). Deletions cut 11 bases from V and 0 bases from J, with 11 bases between. The CDR3 runs to 13 residues. CDR1 and CDR2 (germline): MDHEN, SYDVKM. Written as DNA, the CDR3 is TGTGCCGTCCGGCGGGGCTCCTACAATGAGCAGTTCTTC. Its protein is CAVRRGSYNEQFF. Based on the CDR3 plus reference TRBV28 and TRBJ2-1, the full variable domain is DVKVTQSSRYLVKRTGEKVFLECVQDMDHENMFWYRQDPGLGLRLIYFSYDVKMKEKGDIPEGYSVSREKKERFSLILESASTNQTSMYLCAVRRGSYNEQFFGPGTRLTVL.

The chain links TRBV6-4 to TRBJ2-1; TRBD2 agrees at 11 bases. This CDR3 is built from 15 residues. CDR1 is MRHNA and CDR2 is SNTAGT in the germline V gene. The junction had 7 bases not matched to a gene; V was cut back by 4 bases and J by 8 bases. In DNA form, the CDR3 reads TGTGCCAGCAGTGCACTAGCGGGAGCTAGCGATGAGCAGTTCTTC. Its protein product is CASSALAGASDEQFF.

The chain joins TRBV11-2 to TRBJ2-2; D might be TRBD2 (7 bases). Trimming removed 6 bases from V and 5 bases from J, with 16 bases in between. This CDR3 comprises 15 residues. Germline V gene sequence: CDR1 SGHAT, CDR2 FQNNGV. The CDR3 sequence: CASRGRGGWTGELFF. The CDR3 DNA is TGTGCCAGCAGGGGGAGGGGGGGTTGGACCGGGGAGCTGTTTTTT.

This CDR3 is CASSLGRESSYEQYF. The CDR3 DNA reads as TGTGCCAGCAGCTTAGGGCGGGAATCTTCCTACGAGCAGTACTTC. This chain joins TRBV7-6 and TRBJ2-7; TRBD2 is a possible D gene (6 bases). Germline CDR1 SGHVS, CDR2 FNYEAQ. This CDR3 has 15 residues. Trimming removed 1 base at V and 1 base at J, with 11 bases between.

The rearrangement links TRBV29-1 to TRBJ2-1; possibly TRBD1 for D (5 bases). The V and J ends lost 6 bases and 10 bases respectively, with 10 bases between them. CDR3 size: 10 residues. Germline V gene lookup returns CDR1 SQVTM and CDR2 ANQGSEA. The CDR3 protein is CSVLSGEQFF. In DNA, the CDR3 is TGCAGCGTCCTCTCAGGGGAGCAGTTCTTC.

The rearrangement links TRBV11-2 to TRBJ2-7; tentatively, D is TRBD1 (5 bases). The CDR3 contains 17 residues. V lost 0 bases and J 3 bases, leaving 18 bases between the germline ends. Looked up from germline, CDR1 is SGHAT and CDR2 is FQNNGV. CDR3 bases: TGTGCCAGCAGCTTAGAGTATTGGGGTCAGGGCAACTACGAGCAGTACTTC. Amino acid sequence: CASSLEYWGQGNYEQYF.

The rearrangement links TRBV27 to TRBJ2-7; 8 bases are a match to TRBD2. V was pared by 6 bases and J by 5 bases, with 6 bases of the junction left unmatched. Germline-derived CDR1 and CDR2 are MNHEY and SMNVEV (reference sequence). The CDR3 spans 13 residues. The CDR3: CASSGREGDEQYF. The CDR3 nucleotides are TGTGCCAGCAGCGGGAGGGAGGGTGACGAGCAGTACTTC.

The V call is TRBV7-2, the J call TRBJ2-7, with TRBD2 identical over 11 bases. Trimming at V came to 5 bases and at J to 3 bases, leaving 6 bases not matched to a gene. The CDR3 has 15 amino acids. Germline V gives CDR1 SGHTA, CDR2 FQGNSA. DNA for the CDR3: TGTGCCAGCAGCCCGCTAGCGGGAGGCCTCTACGAGCAGTACTTC. This encodes CASSPLAGGLYEQYF.

V and J are TRBV19 and TRBJ2-7; D might be TRBD2 (6 bases). The ends were cut back, 2 bases at V and 5 bases at J, with 13 bases in the middle. Germline CDR1 and CDR2: LNHDA and SQIVND (reference sequence). The CDR3 is 14 amino acids. The CDR3 bases are TGTGCCAGTAGTATATCCCCTCCGGGGGACGAGCAGTACTTC. This codes for CASSISPPGDEQYF.

The chain links TRBV10-3 to TRBJ2-1, with TRBD1 identical over 7 bases. The CDR3 sequence is 13 residues long. V was pared by 6 bases and J by 5 bases, with 4 bases of the junction left unmatched. The germline gives CDR1 ENHRY, CDR2 SYGVKD. CDR3 sequence (DNA): TGTGCCATCAGAGGGGGCGGAAACAATGAGCAGTTCTTC. It specifies CAIRGGGNNEQFF.

The chain employs TRBV29-1 and TRBJ2-5; 10 nucleotides line up with TRBD1. Germline CDR1 and CDR2: SQVTM and ANQGSEA. The CDR3 length is 15 residues. The ends lost 7 bases at V and 5 bases at J; junction bases unmatched: 13. CDR3 sequence reads: CSGGRWDRGGETQYF. The CDR3 DNA reads as TGCAGCGGTGGCCGCTGGGACAGGGGTGGGGAGACCCAGTACTTC.

This clone came up a few times. This chain uses TRBV15 with TRBJ2-7, with D perhaps matching TRBD2 (7 bases). CDR1 is LNHNV, CDR2 YYDKDF, per germline (reference sequence). The length of the CDR3 is 15 residues. Trimming shortened V by 3 bases and J by 2 bases, and 14 bases separated the two germline ends. The CDR3 loop reads CATSRRGGGTYEQYF. DNA for the CDR3: TGTGCCACCAGCAGGAGGGGAGGGGGGACCTACGAGCAGTACTTC.

This sequence joins TRBV27 and TRBJ1-1; 7 bases are a match to TRBD1. The trim removed 2 bases at V and 5 bases at J, leaving 5 bases unmatched. The CDR3 consists of 14 residues. The germline V gene has CDR1 MNHEY and CDR2 SMNVEV (reference sequence). In nucleotides, the CDR3 is TGTGCCAGCAGTTTAGCTTCAGGGGGAACTGAAGCTTTCTTT. This encodes CASSLASGGTEAFF.

The chain employs TRBV5-8 and TRBJ2-7; 7 bases are shared with TRBD2. Germline V gene data show CDR1 as SGHTS and CDR2 as YDEGEE. V gave up 4 bases and J gave up 2 bases; unmatched junction bases: 12. This CDR3 contains 16 residues. This chain's CDR3 is CASSGGGNVFPYEQYF. The CDR3 DNA is TGTGCCAGCAGCGGCGGGGGTAACGTCTTCCCCTACGAGCAGTACTTC.